The 19 T cell receptor beta chains given below trace back to one sample, sequenced in a study of cytomegalovirus exposure and HLA in healthy donors. Amplification used 60 Vbeta primers and 13 Jbeta primers. Clones were sequenced by immunoSEQ multiplex PCR, and TCRdb holds only the in-frame ones, with some missing. The sample lists around 180,000 clones; roughly 80% were seen once. The sequencing input was PBMCs. The receptors come from a male donor in good health and CMV-seronegative.

This clone has a single count. The rearrangement joins TRBV14 to TRBJ2-7; D perhaps matches TRBD2 (5 bases). V dropped 4 bases and J dropped 3 bases, with 13 bases sitting between them. Germline assignment: CDR1 SGHDN and CDR2 FVKESK. The CDR3 extends over 14 amino acids. The CDR3 DNA reads TGTGCCAGCAGCCCCCGGGCTCGGGGCTACGAGCAGTACTTC. Its translation is CASSPRARGYEQYF.

The rearrangement uses TRBV10-3 and TRBJ1-5; maybe TRBD1 (6 bases). Trimming cost V 0 bases and J 1 base, with 16 bases left between them. Germline V CDR1 and CDR2: ENHRY, SYGVKD. CDR3 length equals 18 residues. The CDR3 nucleotides are TGTGCCATCAGTGAGTCTCTGGGGGCTGATTTGAGCAATCAGCCCCAGCATTTT. It specifies CAISESLGADLSNQPQHF.

The J gene is TRBJ1-6, the V gene TRBV7-3, with TRBD1 matching over 8 bases. This CDR3 comprises 16 residues. The germline gives CDR1 SGHTA, CDR2 FQGTGA. V shed 2 bases, J shed 8 bases, and the junction held 8 bases outside the gene matches. The CDR3: CASSLFAQGADSPLHF. CDR3 nucleotide sequence: TGTGCCAGCAGCTTATTCGCCCAGGGGGCTGATTCACCCCTCCACTTT.

This clone appeared a few times. The chain has TRBV6-4 and TRBJ1-3; TRBD1 aligns across 8 bases. The CDR3 has 15 amino acids. V shed 5 bases and J 5 bases; nucleotides not matched to a gene: 8. Per the germline V gene, CDR1 is MRHNA and CDR2 is SNTAGT. The CDR3 bases are TGTGCCAGCAGTCCTGGACAGGGATACAGAAACACCATATATTTT. This translates into CASSPGQGYRNTIYF.

On this clone: This CDR3 is also generated by other DNA sequences in the sample. V is TRBV5-5 and J is TRBJ2-7; no definite D call. The CDR3 covers 13 residues. V was shortened by 1 base and J by 3 bases, with 8 bases between the two germline ends. CDR1 and CDR2 from the germline V gene are SGHKS and YYEKEE (reference sequence). CDR3 sequence (DNA): TGTGCCAGCAGCTTGATCCTGAGCTACGAGCAGTACTTC. Translated, it gives CASSLILSYEQYF.

J is TRBJ2-5 and V is TRBV28; possibly TRBD2 for D (6 bases). The CDR3 consists of 13 residues. Germline-derived CDR1 and CDR2 are MDHEN and SYDVKM. With 7 bases removed from V and 5 bases from J, the gap between germline ends came to 14 bases. The DNA of the CDR3 is TGTGCCAGCAACGCCGGGGGTAGGGAGACCCAGTACTTC. It encodes CASNAGGRETQYF.

The chain joins TRBV27 to TRBJ2-7, with a tentative D call TRBD1 (6 bases). The CDR3 is made up of 16 amino acids. Between the trimmed V and J ends, which lost 5 bases and 2 bases, there was a span of 19 bases. Germline loops: CDR1 MNHEY, CDR2 SMNVEV (reference sequence). In nucleotides, the CDR3 is TGTGCCAGCAGTCTCCTGCGACAGGCGTATCCCTACGAGCAGTACTTC. Translating gives CASSLLRQAYPYEQYF.

This chain links TRBV7-9 with TRBJ2-7, with 9 bases fitting TRBD1. The trim removed 1 base at V and 5 bases at J, leaving 6 bases unmatched. Looked up from germline, CDR1 is SEHNR and CDR2 is FQNEAQ (reference sequence). The CDR3 sequence is 15 residues long. The CDR3: CASSLDGTGMNEQYF. The CDR3, as DNA: TGTGCCAGCAGCTTAGACGGGACAGGGATGAACGAGCAGTACTTC.

The chain links TRBV29-1 to TRBJ1-1, with D possibly matching TRBD1 (6 bases). The CDR3 runs 13 residues. Germline values: CDR1 SQVTM, CDR2 ANQGSEA. Trimming pared 6 bases from V and 0 bases from J, leaving 11 bases between. The DNA for the CDR3 is TGCAGCGTGGCCGGGACATTGAACACTGAAGCTTTCTTT. Amino acid sequence: CSVAGTLNTEAFF.

This chain joins TRBV21-1 and TRBJ2-1; TRBD2, as called in the table, went unchecked against the DNA. TRBV21-1 has pseudogene status. CDR3 size: 15 residues. CDR3 DNA: TGTGCCAGCAGCAAAGTGGGTGAGCGGTACAATGAGCAGTTCTTC. Translation: CASSKVGERYNEQFF.

The chain links TRBV11-2 to TRBJ2-2; D is possibly TRBD2 (5 bases). V was pared by 8 bases and J by 4 bases, with 17 bases between. This CDR3 has 15 residues. CDR1 is SGHAT, CDR2 FQNNGV, per germline. CDR3 sequence: CASGLADIFTGELFF. CDR3 DNA: TGTGCCAGCGGGCTAGCCGACATCTTCACCGGGGAGCTGTTTTTT.

The chain uses TRBV9 and TRBJ2-7; 7 nucleotides align to TRBD2. Per germline, CDR1 SGDLS and CDR2 YYNGEE. CDR3 length: 16 amino acids. J was trimmed by 0 bases and V by 4 bases; bases with no gene match: 10. Here the CDR3 reads CASSPHPGRGSYEQYF. CDR3 bases: TGTGCCAGCAGCCCTCACCCGGGGAGGGGCTCCTACGAGCAGTACTTC.

A remark on this clone: Compared with germline, one end of the junction differs, possibly owing to a read error. V gene TRBV29-1 combines with J gene TRBJ1-2; the D is unclear. The V gene's germline CDR1 is SQVTM and CDR2 ANQGSEA. The length of the CDR3 is 14 residues. CDR3 loop: CSVEREIKNYGYPF. The CDR3 coding sequence is TGCAGCGTTGAACGAGAGATAAAAAACTATGGCTACCCCTTC.

The chain carries TRBV2 and TRBJ1-5; D remains unclear. CDR1 is SNHLY and CDR2 is FYNNEI in the germline V gene. V was trimmed by 8 bases and J by 4 bases, leaving 12 bases between them. This CDR3 spans 13 amino acids. The CDR3 DNA sequence: TGTGCCAGCCACGAGTCAGGTAATCAGCCCCAGCATTTT. It translates to CASHESGNQPQHF.

The rearrangement joins TRBV10-3 to TRBJ1-5; no clear D. V lost 4 bases and J lost 7, with 8 bases in between. This CDR3 has 12 amino acids. The germline gives CDR1 ENHRY, CDR2 SYGVKD. CDR3 loop: CAISAQAQPQHF. CDR3 DNA: TGTGCCATCAGTGCCCAGGCCCAGCCCCAGCATTTT.

The rearrangement joins TRBV11-2 to TRBJ1-6, with 8 nucleotides matching TRBD1. The germline V gene has CDR1 SGHAT and CDR2 FQNNGV. J lost 3 bases, V lost 1 base, and 2 bases had no gene match. The CDR3 is made up of 16 amino acids. CDR3 bases: TGTGCCAGCAGCTTAGGGGACAGGAGCTATAATTCACCCCTCCACTTT. It specifies CASSLGDRSYNSPLHF.

This rearrangement joins TRBV5-1 to TRBJ2-3; the D gene is possibly TRBD1 (7 bases). Germline V gene lookup returns CDR1 SGHRS and CDR2 YFSETQ. V dropped 4 bases and J dropped 5 bases, with 17 bases sitting between them. The CDR3 extends over 15 amino acids. DNA for the CDR3: TGCGCCAGCAGCGGAGGGGGCGCTGGTGAAGATACGCAGTATTTT. Protein product: CASSGGGAGEDTQYF.

The sample holds a few counts of this clone. The chain couples TRBV6-5 to TRBJ1-1, with 8 bases that match TRBD1. Losses at the gene ends were 2 bases for V and 7 bases for J; bases not matched to a gene: 0. Germline V gene sequence: CDR1 MNHEY, CDR2 SVGAGI. This CDR3 region has 12 residues. The DNA of the CDR3 is TGTGCCAGCAGTTACGGGACAGGTGAAGCTTTCTTT. It is translated as CASSYGTGEAFF.

The gene calls are TRBV5-1 and TRBJ2-3; D possibly corresponds to TRBD1 (6 bases). Per germline, CDR1 SGHRS and CDR2 YFSETQ. Trimming removed 0 bases at V and 0 bases at J, with 8 bases between. The CDR3 extends over 15 amino acids. CDR3 region: CASSLDGGSTDTQYF. The CDR3 DNA is TGCGCCAGCAGCTTGGATGGGGGCAGCACAGATACGCAGTATTTT.